The text below deals with one TCR beta chain. These data are taken from a study of T cells in Graves' hyperthyroidism and ophthalmopathy. The V gene lost 7 bases and the J gene lost 4 bases, with 17 bases spanning the gap. Germline CDR1 MNHNS, CDR2 SASEGT. The CDR3 contains 15 residues. Researchers took RNA transcripts and amplified the TCR beta CDR3 regions from them. In the first-round RT-PCR of the TCR CDR3, the HTBI primer set was used. In TCRdb, the multiplex PCR reads were re-called with MiXCR into one record per CDR3 protein. The sample shows hundreds of thousands of distinct CDR3 sequences, 45% of them seen only once.

The material sequenced was peripheral blood or thyroid tissue (not recorded which). This sequence was found in an adult man with Graves' disease, either hyperthyroidism or ophthalmopathy (not recorded which). This rearrangement joins TRBV6-1 to TRBJ1-3, with D tentatively TRBD1 (5 bases). CDR3 nucleotides: TGTGCCAGCACTCGGGGACCATCATCAGGAAACACCATATATTTT. Amino acids: CASTRGPSSGNTIYF.